Each of the 4 T cell receptor beta chains below was sequenced from the same sample in a study of CD4 T cells in relation to SARS-CoV-2 and coronaviruses. The unexposed donors gave CD4+ T cells in 2011-2018, prior to COVID-19. After about 10 days of culture, CD4+ T cells were isolated. This table comes from immunoSEQ multiplex PCR, and its TCRdb copy is limited to in-frame clones, with some not included. Of around 16,000 clones in the sample, around 77% were seen once. No antigen has been assigned to these receptors. The sample was CD4+ T cells from PBMCs, cultured in vitro. The receptor set was obtained from a human donor in good health.

The J gene is TRBJ1-5, the V gene TRBV12-3 or TRBV12-4; D unresolved. Trimming took 3 bases from V and 5 from J, leaving 5 bases between them. This CDR3 comprises 12 residues. CDR3 residues: CASSFGYQPQHF. In nucleotides, the CDR3 is TGTGCCAGCAGTTTTGGGTATCAGCCCCAGCATTTT.

The count of this clone is one. The gene calls are TRBV6-5 and TRBJ2-2, with D unresolved. This CDR3 has 14 residues. V lost 6 bases, J lost 1 base, and 9 bases lay in between. The germline CDR1 and CDR2 sequences are MNHEY and SVGAGI. The CDR3 loop is CASRLTENTGELFF. CDR3 nucleotides: TGTGCCAGCAGGCTGACGGAGAACACCGGGGAGCTGTTTTTT.

The rearrangement uses TRBV20-1 and TRBJ1-1; D not resolved. There are 11 residues in the CDR3. Per germline, CDR1 DFQATT and CDR2 SNEGSKA (reference sequence). V shed 3 bases and J shed 5 bases, with 7 bases lying between them. The CDR3 sequence: CSARKQTEAFF. CDR3 coding DNA: TGCAGTGCTAGGAAGCAGACTGAAGCTTTCTTT.

V and J are TRBV12-3 or TRBV12-4 and TRBJ2-1; D unresolved. The CDR3 contains 11 residues. Trimming cost V 5 bases and J 7 bases, with 6 bases left between them. The CDR3 loop reads CASSDRNEQFF. DNA of the CDR3: TGTGCCAGCAGTGATAGGAATGAGCAGTTCTTC.